This T cell receptor (beta chain) was identified in a study of shared clonotypes between healthy human individuals. The CDR3 length is 17 residues. Germline CDR1 reads MDHEN; CDR2 reads SYDVKM. The germline V and J ends were trimmed by 7 bases and 1 base, with 23 bases remaining between them. In its sample, this clone was seen once. Its specificity is unknown. Study-wide results and caveats: In the sorted subsets, rarefaction showed sequencing was incomplete despite large depth.

Assay: immunoSEQ multiplex PCR; the TCRdb copy retains only in-frame clones and omits some. This sample has about 1.5 million clones, with roughly 96% found just once. The sample comprised naive CD4+ T cells sorted from blood. Specified subset: CD45RA+ positively selected. The chain carries TRBV28 and TRBJ2-7; D may correspond to TRBD1 or TRBD2 (5 bases each). The source of this sequence is a man between 25 and 39 years old in good health. CDR3 sequence reads: CASTPPEGLAESYEQYF. CDR3 bases: TGTGCCAGCACCCCCCCCGAGGGGCTCGCGGAATCCTACGAGCAGTACTTC.